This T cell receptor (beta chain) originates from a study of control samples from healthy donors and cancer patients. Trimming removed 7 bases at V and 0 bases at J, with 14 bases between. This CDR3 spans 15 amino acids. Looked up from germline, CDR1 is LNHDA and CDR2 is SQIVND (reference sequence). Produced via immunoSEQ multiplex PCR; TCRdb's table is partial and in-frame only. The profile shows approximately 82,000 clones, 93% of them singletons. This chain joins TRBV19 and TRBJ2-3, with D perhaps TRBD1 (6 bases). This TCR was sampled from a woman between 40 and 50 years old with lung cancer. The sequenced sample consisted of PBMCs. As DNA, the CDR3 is TGTGCCAGTAACAGCCTAGGGGGAAGCACAGATACGCAGTATTTT. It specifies CASNSLGGSTDTQYF.